This is a list of T cell receptor beta chains from one sample in a study of CXCR3-negative and CXCR3-positive naive CD8 T cells. TCRdb re-called the 5' RACE reads and shows each CDR3 protein once, DNA omitted. This sample's table reports roughly 90,000 distinct CDR3 sequences. Sequenced material: naive CXCR3- CD8+ T cells from blood. These receptor sequences come from a human donor in good health. Some clones in this sample may be carry-over from other donors' samples. CDR3s include the opening cysteine and the closing phenylalanine or tryptophan. Each record gives: J gene, V gene, CDR3 protein.

J: TRBJ2-7
V: TRBV6-5
CDR3: CASSGSSKQGTPYEQYF

J: TRBJ1-5
V: TRBV10-1
CDR3: CASSESWSNNQPQHF

J: TRBJ2-2
V: TRBV29-1
CDR3: CSVEDLANTGELFF

J: TRBJ2-2
V: TRBV7-8
CDR3: CASKNTGTNTGELFF

J: TRBJ2-1
V: TRBV2
CDR3: CASDRYNEQFF

J: TRBJ1-1
V: TRBV5-1
CDR3: CASSLGGVNTEAFF

J: TRBJ2-3
V: TRBV7-9
CDR3: CASSPPSGLTDTQYF

J: TRBJ2-1
V: TRBV20-1
CDR3: CSAYAGLAGHNEQFF

J: TRBJ2-1
V: TRBV28
CDR3: CASSDAGPNNEQFF

J: TRBJ2-5
V: TRBV20-1
CDR3: CSAREAGGPQETQYF

J: TRBJ2-7
V: TRBV6-5
CDR3: CASTDRRDEQYF

J: TRBJ1-5
V: TRBV28
CDR3: CASKEGGSNQPQHF

J: TRBJ2-7
V: TRBV29-1
CDR3: CSVEAQGETYEQYF

J: TRBJ2-7
V: TRBV7-9
CDR3: CASSVTGGYEQYF

J: TRBJ1-1
V: TRBV6-6
CDR3: CASTLGGNTEAFF

J: TRBJ2-7
V: TRBV28
CDR3: CASSLGGPEQYF

J: TRBJ2-1
V: TRBV29-1
CDR3: CSVEHASYNEQFF

J: TRBJ1-1
V: TRBV5-5
CDR3: CASSSTPFSAMNTEAFF

J: TRBJ2-1
V: TRBV20-1
CDR3: CSAGDLKGGKAPEFF

J: TRBJ2-2
V: TRBV3-1
CDR3: CASSQDSNLYTGELFF

J: TRBJ2-7
V: TRBV6-5
CDR3: CASSYSAGADEQYF

J: TRBJ2-1
V: TRBV19
CDR3: CASSSGALTPNEQFF

J: TRBJ2-1
V: TRBV12-5
CDR3: CASGGEPYNEQFF

J: TRBJ1-6
V: TRBV28
CDR3: CASSVSSPLHF

J: TRBJ1-5
V: TRBV29-1
CDR3: CSVVVGRGNQPQHF

J: TRBJ2-2
V: TRBV6-1
CDR3: CASRGRGAGELFF

J: TRBJ2-1
V: TRBV5-1
CDR3: CASSPGVEQFF

J: TRBJ2-7
V: TRBV7-9
CDR3: CASSFLAGESYEQYF

J: TRBJ2-1
V: TRBV12-3/TRBV12-4
CDR3: CASREPSGNEQFF

J: TRBJ2-5
V: TRBV20-1
CDR3: CSAGSGRSLKRETQYF

J: TRBJ2-1
V: TRBV7-9
CDR3: CASSLASLAPGDEQFF

J: TRBJ1-2
V: TRBV15
CDR3: CATSRGQGDSYPIYGYTF

J: TRBJ2-1
V: TRBV29-1
CDR3: CSVGVRAGDNEQFF

J: TRBJ2-2
V: TRBV29-1
CDR3: CSVELGTGELFF

J: TRBJ2-7
V: TRBV28
CDR3: CASSLRPGGYEQYF

J: TRBJ1-1
V: TRBV29-1
CDR3: CSVRTGLATEAFF

J: TRBJ1-5
V: TRBV5-1
CDR3: CASSPESNQPQHF

J: TRBJ1-1
V: TRBV7-9
CDR3: CASNGQGVYTEAFF

J: TRBJ1-5
V: TRBV15
CDR3: CATSRVETGWGTGNQPQHF

J: TRBJ2-1
V: TRBV28
CDR3: CASSQDRGGEQFF

J: TRBJ2-2
V: TRBV28
CDR3: CASSFGPGELFF

J: TRBJ2-7
V: TRBV28
CDR3: CASSFKAGVTLSYEQYF

J: TRBJ2-1
V: TRBV7-8
CDR3: CASSGQGRGGPYGEQFF

J: TRBJ2-1
V: TRBV4-1
CDR3: CASSPPRTTPGNEQFF

J: TRBJ2-2
V: TRBV29-1
CDR3: CSVSTGLNTGELFF

J: TRBJ1-1
V: TRBV6-1
CDR3: CASSGDRGNTEAFF

J: TRBJ2-7
V: TRBV27
CDR3: CASSYASGSGSSYEQYF

J: TRBJ2-1
V: TRBV29-1
CDR3: CSVDAGGAINEQFF

J: TRBJ1-5
V: TRBV3-1
CDR3: CASSYAGQGIQPQHF

J: TRBJ2-1
V: TRBV29-1
CDR3: CSAEGSYEQFF

J: TRBJ1-2
V: TRBV5-5
CDR3: CASSSLPTGFYGYTF